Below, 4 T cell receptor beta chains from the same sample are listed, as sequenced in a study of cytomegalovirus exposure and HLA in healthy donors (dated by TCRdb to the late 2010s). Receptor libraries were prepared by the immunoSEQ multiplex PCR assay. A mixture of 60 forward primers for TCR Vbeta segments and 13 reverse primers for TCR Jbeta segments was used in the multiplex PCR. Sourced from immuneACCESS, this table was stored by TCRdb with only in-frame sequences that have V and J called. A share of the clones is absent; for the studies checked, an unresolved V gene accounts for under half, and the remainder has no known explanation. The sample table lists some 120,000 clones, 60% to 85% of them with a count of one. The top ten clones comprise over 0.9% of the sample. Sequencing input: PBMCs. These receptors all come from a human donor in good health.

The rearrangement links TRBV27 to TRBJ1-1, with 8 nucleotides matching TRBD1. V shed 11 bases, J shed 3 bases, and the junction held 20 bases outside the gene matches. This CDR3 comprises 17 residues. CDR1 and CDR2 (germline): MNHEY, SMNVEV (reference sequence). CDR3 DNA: TGTGCCCCCCGGGCGTTGCCTAAGACAGGGGAAGACACTGAAGCTTTCTTT. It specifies CAPRALPKTGEDTEAFF.

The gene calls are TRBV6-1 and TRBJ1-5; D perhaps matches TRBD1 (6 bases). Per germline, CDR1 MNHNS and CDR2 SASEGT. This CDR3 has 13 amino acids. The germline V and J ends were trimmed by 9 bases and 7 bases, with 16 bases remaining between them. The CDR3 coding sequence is TGTGCCAGTGGAGACAGGCGGGGGCAGCCCCAGCATTTT. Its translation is CASGDRRGQPQHF.

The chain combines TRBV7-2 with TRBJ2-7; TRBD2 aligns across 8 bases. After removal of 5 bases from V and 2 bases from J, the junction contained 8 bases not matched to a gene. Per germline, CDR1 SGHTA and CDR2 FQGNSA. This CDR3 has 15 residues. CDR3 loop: CASSTGLAYTYEQYF. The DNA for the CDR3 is TGTGCCAGCAGCACCGGACTAGCATACACCTACGAGCAGTACTTC.

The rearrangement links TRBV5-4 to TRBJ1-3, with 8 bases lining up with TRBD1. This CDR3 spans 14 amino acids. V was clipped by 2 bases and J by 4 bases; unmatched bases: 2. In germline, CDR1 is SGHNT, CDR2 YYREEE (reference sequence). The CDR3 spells CASSLRDRGNTIYF. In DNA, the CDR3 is TGTGCCAGCAGCTTACGGGACAGGGGAAACACCATATATTTT.